Listed below are T cell receptor beta chains from one sample, sequenced in a study of blood T cell repertoires in COVID-19. Generated by immunoSEQ multiplex PCR, the TCRdb table keeps only in-frame clones and is missing some. Of 80,000 or so clones in the sample, 70% to 90% were seen once. Material: peripheral blood. The origin of the receptors is a human donor in a cohort sampled during active COVID-19. Both conserved end residues are part of each CDR3. D genes are given only for firm matches. Some rows have no size entry. The others give once, few or many, or a class for an expanded clone.

v_call,d_call,j_call,clone_size,cdr3_nt,cdr3_aa
TRBV7-9,TRBD2,TRBJ2-2,NA,TGTGCCAGCAGCTCGGAGTTTAGCGGGGGTAACACCGGGGAGCTGTTTTTT,CASSSEFSGGNTGELFF
TRBV7-9,NA,TRBJ2-7,few,TGTGCCAGCAGCCCCCCCCAGGCCCACTACGAGCAGTACTTC,CASSPPQAHYEQYF
TRBV30,TRBD1,TRBJ2-5,once,TGTGCCTGGGGGGGACAGGGGTCGGAAGAGACCCAGTACTTC,CAWGGQGSEETQYF
TRBV28,TRBD1,TRBJ1-4,NA,TGTGCCAGCAGTCAGTTACAGGGGTTAGCTAATGAAAAACTGTTTTTT,CASSQLQGLANEKLFF
TRBV4-3,NA,TRBJ1-1,NA,TGCGCCAGCAGCCAAGGGGGCAGGGGCAACACTGAAGCTTTCTTT,CASSQGGRGNTEAFF
TRBV18,NA,TRBJ1-1,once,TGTGCCAGCTCACCTCCATCGACACCGAACACTGAAGCTTTCTTT,CASSPPSTPNTEAFF
TRBV21-1,NA,TRBJ2-3,once,TGTGCCAGCAGCAAACCCTGGACTAGCGCTAGCACAGATACGCAGTATTTT,CASSKPWTSASTDTQYF
TRBV7-2,NA,TRBJ2-6,NA,TGTGCCAGCCTGAGGAACTCTGGGGCCAACGTCCTGACTTTC,CASLRNSGANVLTF
TRBV2,TRBD2,TRBJ2-1,NA,TGTGCCAGCAGGACCTTACTAGCGGGAGAGACCTACAATGAGCAGTTCTTC,CASRTLLAGETYNEQFF
TRBV3-1/TRBV3-2,NA,TRBJ2-7,NA,TGTGCCAGCAGCCGTGACAGGACCCACTACGAGCAGTACTTC,CASSRDRTHYEQYF
TRBV10-1,TRBD1,TRBJ2-5,NA,TGCGCCAGCAGTGATGAGGGCAGGGGGTGGGAGACCCAGTACTTC,CASSDEGRGWETQYF
TRBV6-6,TRBD2,TRBJ2-1,few,TGTGCCAGCAGTTCGCGGGGGGAGGACAATGAGCAGTTCTTC,CASSSRGEDNEQFF
TRBV24-1,NA,TRBJ2-3,NA,TGTGCCACCAGTGATTTAAGGCAGGGTCAAGATACGCAGTATTTT,CATSDLRQGQDTQYF
TRBV15,NA,TRBJ1-5,once,TGTGCCACCAGCAGGGGGGGTCTCGAGCAGCCCCAGCATTTT,CATSRGGLEQPQHF
TRBV2,TRBD1,TRBJ2-2,NA,TGTGCCAGCAGTAACAGGGGTACCGGGGAGCTGTTTTTT,CASSNRGTGELFF
TRBV28,TRBD2,TRBJ2-3,NA,TGTGCCAGCAGCTCTAGCGGGGCAAACACAGATACGCAGTATTTT,CASSSSGANTDTQYF
TRBV2,NA,TRBJ2-2,few,TGTGCCAGCAGTGCCAAGGACTGGGCCAGCACCGGGGAGCTGTTTTTT,CASSAKDWASTGELFF
TRBV6-7,NA,TRBJ2-2,NA,TGTGCCAGCAGTTACCCCCCGCCAGGGTCCTCGAACACCGGGGAGCTGTTTTTT,CASSYPPPGSSNTGELFF
TRBV27,NA,TRBJ1-1,NA,TGTGCCAGCAGTGGGCGGGCAGGATTGAACACTGAAGCTTTCTTT,CASSGRAGLNTEAFF
TRBV11-2,TRBD1,TRBJ1-3,NA,TGTGCCAGCAGCTGGCGGGACAGGGGAAACACCATATATTTT,CASSWRDRGNTIYF
TRBV5-6,TRBD2,TRBJ2-5,NA,TGTGCCAGCAGCTTGTTAGCGGGAGGAACGAAAGAGACCCAGTACTTC,CASSLLAGGTKETQYF
TRBV7-7,TRBD1,TRBJ2-7,NA,TGTGCCAGCAGCACCGGGACAGAGTACGAGCAGTACTTC,CASSTGTEYEQYF
TRBV20-1,NA,TRBJ1-2,NA,TGCAGTGCTAGTCTTCCCCGAGCGTTTAGCTATGGCTACACCTTC,CSASLPRAFSYGYTF
TRBV27,TRBD1,TRBJ2-7,NA,TGTGCCAGCAGAACTACAGGGGGGACCTACGAGCAGTACTTC,CASRTTGGTYEQYF
TRBV27,TRBD2,TRBJ2-3,few,TGTGCCAGCAGTCTCACCCAGCGGGGGGGCACAGATACGCAGTATTTT,CASSLTQRGGTDTQYF
TRBV6-6,TRBD1,TRBJ1-3,NA,TGTGCCAGCAGTTCCGATAGGACGGACAGGGGAAACACCATATATTTT,CASSSDRTDRGNTIYF
TRBV4-2,NA,TRBJ1-4,NA,TGTGCCAGCAGCTACTACTCAGGGGATGAAAAACTGTTTTTT,CASSYYSGDEKLFF
TRBV7-9,NA,TRBJ1-3,NA,TGTGCCAGTGGGCGGGCGGCAGGTCTTTCGAACACCATATATTTT,CASGRAAGLSNTIYF
TRBV7-9,NA,TRBJ1-1,NA,TGTGCCAGCAGCTTAGTAATGGGGCCCACTGAAGCTTTCTTT,CASSLVMGPTEAFF
TRBV6-2/TRBV6-3,TRBD1,TRBJ2-7,NA,TGTGCCAGCAGCCAAAGACAGGGGTCCTACGAGCAGTACTTC,CASSQRQGSYEQYF
TRBV25-1,NA,TRBJ2-5,NA,TGTGCCAGCAGTGAGGGCCTAGAGACCCAGTACTTC,CASSEGLETQYF
TRBV5-1,NA,TRBJ2-1,NA,TGCGCCAGCAGCTTGGTCCCAGGGACAAAGGATGAGCAGTTCTTC,CASSLVPGTKDEQFF
TRBV5-1,TRBD1,TRBJ2-1,NA,TGCGCCAGCAGCTTAGAACAGGGGGCGAATGAGCAGTTCTTC,CASSLEQGANEQFF
TRBV19,TRBD1,TRBJ1-5,NA,TGTGCCAGGACTGACAGGGGGAGTGACCCCCAGCATTTT,CARTDRGSDPQHF
TRBV15,TRBD1,TRBJ2-7,NA,TGTGCCACCTCGGGGACAGGGGACTACGAGCAGTACTTC,CATSGTGDYEQYF
TRBV5-1,TRBD1,TRBJ2-6,NA,TGCGCCAGCACGGACAGGGGGCGGAGTGGGGCCAACGTCCTGACTTTC,CASTDRGRSGANVLTF
TRBV30,TRBD2,TRBJ2-1,few,TGTGCCTCGAGCGGGAGTCCTCCCCTCAATGAGCAGTTCTTC,CASSGSPPLNEQFF
TRBV7-2,NA,TRBJ1-5,NA,TGTGCCAGCAGCTTACCAAGCAATCAGCCCCAGCATTTT,CASSLPSNQPQHF
TRBV7-3,TRBD1,TRBJ1-2,NA,TGTGCCAGCAGTCTTACAGGGGGCGCAGATGGCTACACCTTC,CASSLTGGADGYTF
TRBV5-6,TRBD2,TRBJ2-7,NA,TGTGCCAGCAGCTTACTAGGACTAGCGGAGATCTCCTACGAGCAGTACTTC,CASSLLGLAEISYEQYF
TRBV28,NA,TRBJ2-5,NA,TGTGCCAGCAGTCAGAGGGACTTCTGGGAGACCCAGTACTTC,CASSQRDFWETQYF
TRBV28,NA,TRBJ1-2,NA,TGTGCCAGCAGTCTGTATGGCTACACCTTC,CASSLYGYTF
TRBV5-1,TRBD2,TRBJ2-1,once,TGCGCCAGCAGCACCGGGACTAGCGGAAGAGGTGAGCAGTTCTTC,CASSTGTSGRGEQFF
TRBV7-2,TRBD2,TRBJ2-2,NA,TGTGCCAGCAGCTCAACTAGCGCCTCGGGCACCGGGGAGCTGTTTTTT,CASSSTSASGTGELFF
TRBV19,NA,TRBJ2-4,NA,TGTGCCAGTAGTGAGAGGTGGGCCAAAAACATTCAGTACTTC,CASSERWAKNIQYF
TRBV28,TRBD1,TRBJ2-3,NA,TGTGCCAGCAGTTCGACAGGGGTGTGGAATACGCAGTATTTT,CASSSTGVWNTQYF
TRBV7-2,TRBD1,TRBJ2-2,NA,TGTGCCAGCAGCTTAGCAGGGGGCAACACCGGGGAGCTGTTTTTT,CASSLAGGNTGELFF
TRBV5-6,TRBD2,TRBJ2-7,NA,TGTGCCAGCAGCCCTCTCACTAGCGGGGGGGTCTACGAGCAGTACTTC,CASSPLTSGGVYEQYF
TRBV5-1,TRBD1,TRBJ2-6,NA,TGCGCCAGCAGCTTGCGACAGGGCGGCAGCTCTGGGGCCAACGTCCTGACTTTC,CASSLRQGGSSGANVLTF
TRBV28,TRBD1,TRBJ1-1,NA,TGTGCCAGCAGCTCGGGACAGTCTATAACGAACACTGAAGCTTTCTTT,CASSSGQSITNTEAFF
TRBV5-4,NA,TRBJ2-5,NA,TGTGCCAGCAGTGGGGCTGCGGAGGAGACCCAGTACTTC,CASSGAAEETQYF
TRBV18,NA,TRBJ1-2,NA,TGTGCCAGCTCACGCGCTGCGGCAGCTAACTATGGCTACACCTTC,CASSRAAAANYGYTF
TRBV10-2,TRBD1,TRBJ2-7,NA,TGCGCCAGCATTCCTCCGGGGACAGGGTACGAGCAGTACTTC,CASIPPGTGYEQYF
TRBV24-1,NA,TRBJ2-1,NA,TGTGCCACCAGTGTAGGGACAAATTACAATGAGCAGTTCTTC,CATSVGTNYNEQFF
TRBV5-1,TRBD1,TRBJ2-5,NA,TGCGCCAGCAGCTTGAGCCAGGGGGCGCGGGAGACCCAGTACTTC,CASSLSQGARETQYF
TRBV5-8,NA,TRBJ2-3,NA,TGTGCCAGCAGCCTACAGGGTCATGGGTCTCGGGCAGATACGCAGTATTTT,CASSLQGHGSRADTQYF
TRBV7-9,TRBD1,TRBJ2-1,NA,TGTGCCACCCTAGAGGACAGGGCCTACAATGAGCAGTTCTTC,CATLEDRAYNEQFF
TRBV5-1,NA,TRBJ1-1,NA,TGCGCCAGCAGCTCACTCCTTACAGGGTCGAACACTGAAGCTTTCTTT,CASSSLLTGSNTEAFF
TRBV28,NA,TRBJ1-3,NA,TGTGCCAGCAGTCCGTGGACTCTGGGGGGAAACACCATATATTTT,CASSPWTLGGNTIYF
TRBV4-3,NA,TRBJ2-3,NA,TGCGCCAGCAGCCAAGATCGTGGCAGGGGCTTAGATACGCAGTATTTT,CASSQDRGRGLDTQYF